This T cell receptor (beta chain) was found in a study of monozygotic twins with inflammatory bowel disease. On this clonotype itself: The antigen remains unidentified.

Whole-study findings and limits: IBD patients exhibited fewer clonotypes shared with other individuals than healthy twins, particularly with disease activity.

The template was total RNA from whole blood, with no T cell sorting. TCRdb processed the 5' RACE reads again and assigns one entry to each CDR3 protein, with no DNA. This table lists approximately 400,000 distinct CDR3 sequences. The TCR sequence derives from a human donor with ulcerative colitis or Crohn's disease, or a healthy co-twin of an affected twin (not recorded which). The sample was blood.

This CDR3 reads CAISGSSGHTTGELFF. The chain carries TRBV10-3 and TRBJ2-2; TCRdb calls TRBD2, which cannot be checked without DNA. This CDR3 comprises 16 residues. Germline V gene lookup returns CDR1 ENHRY and CDR2 SYGVKD.